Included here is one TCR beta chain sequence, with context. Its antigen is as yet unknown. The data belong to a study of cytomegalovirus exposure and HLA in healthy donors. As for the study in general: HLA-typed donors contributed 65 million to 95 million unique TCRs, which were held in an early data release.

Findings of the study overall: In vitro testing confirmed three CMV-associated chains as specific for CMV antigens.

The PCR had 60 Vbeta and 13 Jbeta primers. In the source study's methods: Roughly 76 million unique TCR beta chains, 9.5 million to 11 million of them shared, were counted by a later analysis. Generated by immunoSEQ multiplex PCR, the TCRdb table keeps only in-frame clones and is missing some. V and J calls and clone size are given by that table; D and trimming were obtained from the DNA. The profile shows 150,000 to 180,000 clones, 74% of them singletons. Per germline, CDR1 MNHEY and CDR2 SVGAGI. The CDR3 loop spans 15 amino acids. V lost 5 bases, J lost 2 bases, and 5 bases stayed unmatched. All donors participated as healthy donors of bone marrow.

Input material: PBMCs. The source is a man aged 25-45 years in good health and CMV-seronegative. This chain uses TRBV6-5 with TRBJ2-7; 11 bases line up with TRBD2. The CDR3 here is CASSTTSGGTYEQYF. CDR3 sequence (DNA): TGTGCCAGCAGTACAACTAGCGGGGGAACCTACGAGCAGTACTTC.